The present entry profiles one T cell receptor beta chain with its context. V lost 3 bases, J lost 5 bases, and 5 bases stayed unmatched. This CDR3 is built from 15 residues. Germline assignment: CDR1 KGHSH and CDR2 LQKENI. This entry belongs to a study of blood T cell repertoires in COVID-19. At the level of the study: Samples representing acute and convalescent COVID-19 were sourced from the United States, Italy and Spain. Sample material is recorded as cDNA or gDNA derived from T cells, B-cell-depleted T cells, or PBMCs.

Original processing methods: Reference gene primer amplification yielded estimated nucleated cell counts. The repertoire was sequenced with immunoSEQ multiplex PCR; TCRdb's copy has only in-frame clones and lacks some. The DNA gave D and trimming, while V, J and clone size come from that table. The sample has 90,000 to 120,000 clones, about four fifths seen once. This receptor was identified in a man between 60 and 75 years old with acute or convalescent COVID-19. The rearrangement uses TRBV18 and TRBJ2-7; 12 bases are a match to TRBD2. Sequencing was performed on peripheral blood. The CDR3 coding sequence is TGTGCCAGCTCACCGACTAGCGGGAGCTTCAACGAGCAGTACTTC. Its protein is CASSPTSGSFNEQYF.